This T cell receptor beta chain was observed in a study of cytomegalovirus exposure and HLA in healthy donors. Study-wide points: With high specificity and sensitivity, the classifier reportedly diagnosed cytomegalovirus status. The study designated 164 TCR beta chains cytomegalovirus-associated.

This clone appeared a few times. Its antigen is unidentified. Looked up from germline, CDR1 is SEHNR and CDR2 is FQNEAQ (reference sequence). The CDR3 has 13 residues. Trimming pared 5 bases from V and 12 bases from J, leaving 17 bases between. The table came from immunoSEQ multiplex PCR; TCRdb's copy has only in-frame clones and leaves some out. The sample contains under 200,000 clones, 70% to 90% of which appear only once. The sequenced sample consisted of PBMCs. The chain employs TRBV7-9 and TRBJ2-1; perhaps TRBD2 as D (6 bases). This TCR was recovered from a woman under 30 in good health and CMV-seronegative. For the CDR3, the DNA is TGTGCCAGCAGCCTGGGGACTGGGGGGAGGCAGTTCTTC. Encoded protein: CASSLGTGGRQFF. Full variable domain (missing parts from reference TRBV7-9 and TRBJ2-1): DTGVSQNPRHKITKRGQNVTFRCDPISEHNRLYWYRQTLGQGPEFLTYFQNEAQLEKSRLLSDRFSAERPKGSFSTLEIQRTEQGDSAMYLCASSLGTGGRQFFGPGTRLTVL.